This T cell receptor (beta chain) was observed in a study of Ad26.COV2.S vaccination and SARS-CoV-2 variants. Notes on the study in general: Comparability of non-spike TCR breadth was observed across vaccine and placebo recipients. Analyses of TCR breadth and depth may have underestimated total T cell responses.

Here immunoSEQ multiplex PCR was the method, and the copy in TCRdb shows in-frame clones only, minus some. The sample yields roughly 400,000 clones, over 75% seen once. Treatment noted: 15 to 20 received Ad26.COV2.S at low or high dose, single or two shots; about 5 received placebo; per-sample allocation not given. Each sample was drawn 63 days after the first injection (of vaccine or placebo). Built on an Ad26 vector, the vaccine expressed Wuhan-strain SARS-CoV-2 spike. With regard to this clone: Its cognate antigen is unknown.

This TCR came from a person aged 18 to 59 who received the Ad26.COV2.S COVID-19 vaccine or a placebo. The sequencing used peripheral blood, collected in a trial of Ad26.COV2.S vaccine versus placebo.

The CDR3 loop reads CASSLPAPGSGANVLTF. The CDR3 DNA reads TGTGCCAGCAGTCTACCGGCCCCAGGGTCTGGGGCCAACGTCCTGACTTTC. The rearrangement links TRBV27 to TRBJ2-6; maybe TRBD1 (5 bases). Trimming took 5 bases from V and 1 from J, leaving 15 bases between them. CDR1 and CDR2 from the germline V gene are MNHEY and SMNVEV (reference sequence). The CDR3 contains 17 residues.